Following are 24 T cell receptor beta chains from one sample sequenced in a study of OX40 agonist ivuxolimab in advanced cancers. The method was the immunoSEQ multiplex PCR assay. Here the immuneACCESS table is served through TCRdb, limited to in-frame sequences with V and J called. Missing clones are a known gap in these copies; in checked studies unresolved V genes cover under half, and the rest lacks a known reason. The sample data list 14,000 or so clones, and more than 70% of these were observed just once. Less than 20% of the sample goes to the ten largest clones. The sample in question was CD4+ or CD8+ T cells sorted from blood, obtained in a trial of the OX40 agonist ivuxolimab. The receptors were gathered from an adult with an advanced solid tumor such as melanoma, head and neck, liver or kidney cancer.

The table lists this clone with a count of one. Written as DNA, the CDR3 is TGTGCCAGCAGCAACAACGTTGGGGACTCCCTACAGGATGAGCAGTTCTTC. Translating it yields CASSNNVGDSLQDEQFF. This chain links TRBV7-9 with TRBJ2-1; a weak D match, TRBD2 (6 bases). This CDR3 region has 17 residues. Germline CDR1 reads SEHNR; CDR2 reads FQNEAQ (reference sequence). V was pared by 5 bases and J by 8 bases, with 25 bases between.

The V call is TRBV4-3, the J call TRBJ2-7; TRBD1 might be the D (6 bases). The CDR3 length is 14 residues. V was cut by 0 bases and J by 6 bases, with 12 bases left in between. Germline V lookup: CDR1 LGHNA, CDR2 YSLEER. CDR3 loop: CASSQDRGMGEQYF. The CDR3 nucleotides read TGCGCCAGCAGCCAAGACAGGGGAATGGGCGAGCAGTACTTC.

This clone was counted a single time. The chain couples TRBV19 to TRBJ1-2, with TRBD1 matching over 8 bases. Trimming took 6 bases from V and 6 from J; bases not matched to a gene: 9. Per the germline V gene, CDR1 is LNHDA and CDR2 is SQIVND (reference sequence). The CDR3 is 14 amino acids. The CDR3 DNA reads TGTGCCAGTAGCCGGGACAGGCGAACGGATGGCTACACCTTC. Amino acids: CASSRDRRTDGYTF.

The V and J genes are TRBV27 and TRBJ2-3; tentatively, D is TRBD1 or TRBD2 (5 bases each). Germline V gene data show CDR1 as MNHEY and CDR2 as SMNVEV (reference sequence). V lost 4 bases and J lost 2, with 13 bases in between. This CDR3 region has 15 residues. The CDR3 is CASSYEGPYTDTQYF. The CDR3 DNA reads TGTGCCAGCAGTTACGAGGGACCCTACACAGATACGCAGTATTTT.

The V gene is TRBV5-6, the J gene TRBJ2-1, with D unresolved. Trimming cost V 1 base and J 8 bases, with 4 bases left between them. Germline V gene lookup returns CDR1 SGHDT and CDR2 YYEEEE. The CDR3 has 11 amino acids. CDR3 DNA: TGTGCCAGCAGCTTGACTTATGAGCAGTTCTTC. This gives the protein CASSLTYEQFF.

This clone was found once. The gene calls are TRBV4-2 and TRBJ2-3, with D unresolved. Germline V lookup: CDR1 LGHNA, CDR2 YNFKEQ. The V gene lost 5 bases and the J gene lost 0 bases, with 9 bases spanning the gap. The CDR3 runs 14 residues. This chain's CDR3 is CASSTDSSTDTQYF. Written as DNA, the CDR3 is TGTGCCAGCAGCACCGATTCTAGCACAGATACGCAGTATTTT.

This clone occurred a few times. This chain uses TRBV10-3 with TRBJ2-1, with D hard to call. Trimming removed 0 bases from V and 0 bases from J, with 9 bases in between. The CDR3 extends over 16 amino acids. Germline CDR1 and CDR2: ENHRY and SYGVKD. CDR3 protein: CAISESQLSSYNEQFF. CDR3 coding DNA: TGTGCCATCAGTGAGTCCCAATTAAGCTCCTACAATGAGCAGTTCTTC.

This clone showed up just a few times. The chain combines TRBV9 with TRBJ2-5; 7 positions agree with TRBD2. J lost 5 bases, V lost 3 bases, and 7 bases had no gene match. Germline loops: CDR1 SGDLS, CDR2 YYNGEE. This CDR3 contains 14 residues. The CDR3 loop reads CASSGGRGWETQYF. Written as DNA, the CDR3 is TGTGCCAGCAGCGGAGGGAGGGGTTGGGAGACCCAGTACTTC. Full variable domain (rest looked up from reference TRBV9 and TRBJ2-5): DSGVTQTPKHLITATGQRVTLRCSPRSGDLSVYWYQQSLDQGLQFLIQYYNGEERAKGNILERFSAQQFPDLHSELNLSSLELGDSALYFCASSGGRGWETQYFGPGTRLLVL.

This rearrangement joins TRBV6-5 to TRBJ2-7; D gene uncertain. The CDR3 consists of 13 residues. V lost 0 bases and J lost 4, with 7 bases in between. CDR1 and CDR2 (germline): MNHEY, SVGAGI. CDR3 DNA sequence: TGTGCCAGCAGTTACTCTCTCTTATACGAGCAGTACTTC. Protein: CASSYSLLYEQYF.

V and J are TRBV10-2 and TRBJ2-1; a possible D gene is TRBD2 (6 bases). Germline V CDR1 and CDR2: WSHSY, SAAADI. V was clipped by 8 bases and J by 5 bases, with 7 bases between them. The CDR3 runs to 11 residues. CDR3 sequence reads: CASGGNNEQFF. CDR3 bases: TGCGCCAGCGGGGGGAACAATGAGCAGTTCTTC.

The chain carries TRBV27 and TRBJ2-1; 10 positions agree with TRBD2. CDR1 and CDR2 (germline): MNHEY, SMNVEV (reference sequence). This CDR3 region has 15 residues. The V segment lost 5 bases and the J segment 6 bases; nucleotides outside the gene matches: 7. DNA of the CDR3: TGTGCCAGCAGTGCTCTAGCGGGAGCATTCAATGAGCAGTTCTTC. It is translated as CASSALAGAFNEQFF.

The rearrangement links TRBV7-3 to TRBJ2-1; 8 nucleotides match TRBD1. V was pared by 5 bases and J by 5 bases, with 5 bases of the junction left unmatched. CDR1 and CDR2 (germline): SGHTA, FQGTGA. The CDR3 consists of 14 residues. DNA for the CDR3: TGTGCCAGCAGCGAGATGACAGGGGACAATGAGCAGTTCTTC. It codes for CASSEMTGDNEQFF. Looking up the rest from reference TRBV7-3 and TRBJ2-1 gives the full variable domain: GAGVSQTPSNKVTEKGKYVELRCDPISGHTALYWYRQSLGQGPEFLIYFQGTGAADDSGLPNDRFFAVRPEGSVSTLKIQRTERGDSAVYLCASSEMTGDNEQFFGPGTRLTVL.

V is TRBV7-3 and J is TRBJ2-5; D is perhaps TRBD2 (7 bases). The V gene lost 5 bases and the J gene lost 5 bases, with 18 bases spanning the gap. This CDR3 contains 15 residues. Germline values: CDR1 SGHTA, CDR2 FQGTGA. The DNA for the CDR3 is TGTGCCAGCAGCCCGACACGGGGGAGGGGGGAGACCCAGTACTTC. This translates into CASSPTRGRGETQYF. The full variable domain, in which reference TRBV7-3 and TRBJ2-5 provide the parts outside the CDR3, is GAGVSQTPSNKVTEKGKYVELRCDPISGHTALYWYRQSLGQGPEFLIYFQGTGAADDSGLPNDRFFAVRPEGSVSTLKIQRTERGDSAVYLCASSPTRGRGETQYFGPGTRLLVL.

The rearrangement links TRBV27 to TRBJ1-2; TRBD1 agrees at 9 bases. With 4 bases clipped from V and 6 bases from J, the junction kept 9 bases outside the gene matches. The CDR3 covers 15 residues. Germline loops: CDR1 MNHEY, CDR2 SMNVEV (reference sequence). The CDR3 loop reads CASSSRDRAFDGYTF. The CDR3 DNA reads as TGTGCCAGCAGTTCCCGGGACAGGGCGTTCGATGGCTACACCTTC.

The V and J genes are TRBV29-1 and TRBJ2-7; a possible D gene is TRBD1 (6 bases). CDR1 and CDR2 (germline): SQVTM, ANQGSEA. This CDR3 contains 14 residues. V lost 4 bases to trimming and J lost 0 bases, with 13 bases between them. The CDR3 protein is CSVVRDMSSYEQYF. In DNA, the CDR3 is TGCAGCGTTGTGAGGGACATGAGCTCCTACGAGCAGTACTTC.

The J gene is TRBJ2-3, the V gene TRBV6-5; maybe TRBD1 (6 bases). Trimming left V 7 bases short and J 1 base short, with 12 bases between. Germline CDR1 and CDR2: MNHEY and SVGAGI. The CDR3 has 14 residues. The CDR3 reads CASKVGAGTDTQYF. The CDR3, as DNA: TGTGCCAGCAAGGTGGGGGCCGGCACAGATACGCAGTATTTT.

This sequence joins TRBV4-2 and TRBJ1-3; perhaps TRBD1 as D (6 bases). V was shortened by 0 bases and J by 2 bases, with 11 bases between the two germline ends. Germline assignment: CDR1 LGHNA and CDR2 YNFKEQ. The length of the CDR3 is 16 residues. CDR3 amino acids: CASSQDPGTPGNTIYF. The CDR3 DNA follows: TGTGCCAGCAGCCAAGACCCCGGGACACCTGGAAACACCATATATTTT.

This sequence joins TRBV4-3 and TRBJ1-1; TRBD1 might be the D (6 bases). CDR3 length: 14 amino acids. Per the germline V gene, CDR1 is LGHNA and CDR2 is YSLEER. V was cut by 0 bases and J by 9 bases, with 14 bases left in between. The CDR3 loop reads CASSQERVTGKAFF. The DNA of the CDR3 is TGCGCCAGCAGCCAAGAGCGGGTAACAGGGAAAGCTTTCTTT.

The V and J genes are TRBV7-3 and TRBJ1-5; 8 positions match TRBD1. The CDR3 is 16 amino acids. The trim removed 5 bases at V and 1 base at J, leaving 7 bases unmatched. Germline CDR1 SGHTA, CDR2 FQGTGA. The CDR3 bases are TGTGCCAGCAGCAGCCGACAGGGGTCGAGCAATCAGCCCCAGCATTTT. Protein sequence: CASSSRQGSSNQPQHF.

This chain uses TRBV5-4 with TRBJ2-7, with D perhaps TRBD1 (5 bases). Deletions cut 0 bases from V and 3 bases from J, with 7 bases between. Per the germline V gene, CDR1 is SGHNT and CDR2 is YYREEE (reference sequence). The CDR3 loop spans 13 amino acids. Here the CDR3 reads CASSLEQDYEQYF. The CDR3 region has the DNA TGTGCCAGCAGCTTGGAACAGGACTACGAGCAGTACTTC.

This clone is categorized as medium-sized. This sequence joins TRBV6-1 and TRBJ2-3; D may match TRBD1 or TRBD2 (5 bases each). The V end lost 2 bases, the J end lost 2 bases, and 11 bases lay between the germline ends. CDR3 length: 15 residues. Germline CDR1 reads MNHNS; CDR2 reads SASEGT. CDR3 coding DNA: TGTGCCAGCAGTGAATCTTCGGGGCACACAGATACGCAGTATTTT. Translated, it gives CASSESSGHTDTQYF.

The chain links TRBV5-1 to TRBJ2-7, with a tentative D call TRBD1 (6 bases). The CDR3 extends over 14 amino acids. Germline assignment: CDR1 SGHRS and CDR2 YFSETQ. The V gene lost 4 bases and the J gene lost 4 bases, with 15 bases spanning the gap. The CDR3 here is CASSIQGPPYEQYF. The CDR3 bases are TGCGCCAGCAGCATACAGGGCCCCCCTTACGAGCAGTACTTC.

The chain recombines TRBV7-9 with TRBJ1-1; TRBD1 is a possible D gene (5 bases). Per the germline V gene, CDR1 is SEHNR and CDR2 is FQNEAQ (reference sequence). Trimming removed 3 bases from V and 1 base from J, with 9 bases in between. The CDR3 covers 14 residues. The CDR3 spells CASSLRGENTEAFF. In DNA, the CDR3 is TGTGCCAGCAGCTTGAGAGGGGAGAACACTGAAGCTTTCTTT.

By share, this clone counts as medium-sized. The gene calls are TRBV13 and TRBJ2-7, with TRBD2 as a possible D gene (6 bases). Trimming pared 2 bases from V and 5 bases from J, leaving 16 bases between. Per the germline V gene, CDR1 is PRHDT and CDR2 is FYEKMQ (reference sequence). This CDR3 contains 15 residues. As DNA, the CDR3 is TGTGCCAGCAGCTTATCGTACGGGGAGGAGAACGAGCAGTACTTC. Translation gives CASSLSYGEENEQYF.